In this sample, the clone carrying this T cell receptor beta chain turned up many times. There were TCR beta CDR3 regions amplified from RNA transcripts. A set of HTBI primers served as the primers for a first-round RT-PCR of the TCR CDR3. Using its own MiXCR run on the multiplex PCR reads, TCRdb lists one record per CDR3 protein. The profile shows about 290,000 distinct CDR3 sequences, roughly 15% of them singletons. The data derive from a study of T cells in Graves' hyperthyroidism and ophthalmopathy. The germline V gene encodes CDR1 SGHTA and CDR2 FQGTGA. The V gene lost 0 bases and the J gene lost 0 bases, with 4 bases spanning the gap. The CDR3 is made up of 14 amino acids.

The TCR was taken from a woman aged 40 to 50 with Graves' hyperthyroidism. The V and J genes are TRBV7-3 and TRBJ2-3, with D unclear. The specimen was blood. The CDR3 loop is CASSLTASTDTQYF. The CDR3 bases are TGTGCCAGCAGCTTAACAGCTAGCACAGATACGCAGTATTTT. Full variable domain (remainder filled in from reference TRBV7-3 and TRBJ2-3): GAGVSQTPSNKVTEKGKYVELRCDPISGHTALYWYRQSLGQGPEFLIYFQGTGAADDSGLPNDRFFAVRPEGSVSTLKIQRTERGDSAVYLCASSLTASTDTQYFGPGTRLTVL.